This TCR beta chain was found in a study of CD8+CD57+ T cells in acquired aplastic anemia. Study-wide results and limits: Significance was not reached for CD8+ Simpson's diversity between patients and controls. There were roughly 30 CD8+ CDR3 sequences that occurred in both patients and controls.

TCR beta VDJ and CDR3 profiling used genomic DNA as template. Each CDR3 protein gets one entry after TCRdb re-called the reads with MiXCR. The table has 150,000 to 200,000 distinct CDR3 sequences, approximately 44% seen once. In its sample, this clonotype was seen once. The target antigen is unknown. A read error may produce the germline difference seen at one junction end. The sample consisted of sorted CD4+, CD8+, or CD8+CD57+ T cells (not recorded which) from PBMCs. This receptor was obtained from a human donor in good health.

This CDR3 reads CACSLAGGSSYEQYF. CDR3 nucleotides: TGTGCCTGCAGCTTAGCGGGGGGGAGCTCCTACGAGCAGTACTTC. This chain connects TRBV7-2 to TRBJ2-7, with 11 bases fitting TRBD2. The CDR3 is 15 amino acids. The V gene's germline CDR1 is SGHTA and CDR2 FQGNSA. Looking up the rest from reference TRBV7-2 and TRBJ2-7 gives the full variable domain: GAGVSQSPSNKVTEKGKDVELRCDPISGHTALYWYRQSLGQGLEFLIYFQGNSAPDKSGLPSDRFSAERTGGSVSTLTIQRTQQEDSAVYLCACSLAGGSSYEQYFGPGTRLTVT.